These 30 T cell receptor beta chains were sequenced from one sample in a study of cytomegalovirus exposure and HLA in healthy donors. Use of 60 Vbeta and 13 Jbeta primers characterized the PCR. Produced via immunoSEQ multiplex PCR; TCRdb's table is partial and in-frame only. The table lists about 160,000 clones, about 80% of them singletons. Sequenced input: PBMCs. The receptor source for this set is a young man in good health and CMV-seropositive.

As for this clone: Compared with germline, one end of the junction differs, possibly owing to a read error. V is TRBV30 and J is TRBJ2-6; TRBD1 matches 7 bases. CDR1 is GTSNPN and CDR2 is SVGIG in the germline V gene (reference sequence). There are 16 residues in the CDR3. CDR3 sequence (DNA): TGTGCCTGCCCAACCCACAGGGGTTCTGGGGCCAACGGCCTGACTTTC. Translating it yields CACPTHRGSGANGLTF.

This clone was seen more than once but under ten times. This rearrangement joins TRBV10-1 to TRBJ2-7; D is uncertain. This CDR3 has 13 residues. V lost 0 bases and J 4 bases, leaving 7 bases between the germline ends. In germline, CDR1 is WNHNN, CDR2 SYGVQD (reference sequence). CDR3 sequence reads: CASSESGDYEQYF. The CDR3 DNA sequence: TGCGCCAGCAGTGAGTCAGGAGATTACGAGCAGTACTTC.

The chain has TRBV11-2 and TRBJ2-3, with D uncertain. The germline gives CDR1 SGHAT, CDR2 FQNNGV. V gave up 5 bases and J gave up 6 bases, with 9 bases separating them. The CDR3 runs 12 residues. Here the CDR3 reads CASSPSTDTQYF. CDR3 nucleotides: TGTGCCAGCAGCCCGTCTACGGATACGCAGTATTTT.

The gene calls are TRBV5-1 and TRBJ2-1; TRBD2 is a possible D gene (5 bases). Germline loops: CDR1 SGHRS, CDR2 YFSETQ. This CDR3 comprises 15 residues. Trimming cost V 0 bases and J 0 bases, with 7 bases left between them. In DNA, the CDR3 is TGCGCCAGCAGCTTGGCCGGGGACTCCTACAATGAGCAGTTCTTC. Translating gives CASSLAGDSYNEQFF.

This chain links TRBV19 with TRBJ2-5, with 14 bases that match TRBD2. Germline CDR1 is LNHDA and CDR2 is SQIVND (reference sequence). The junction had 7 bases not matched to a gene; V was cut back by 3 bases and J by 1 base. This CDR3 spans 18 amino acids. CDR3 residues: CASSIRGLAGGVQETQYF. The CDR3 nucleotides read TGTGCCAGTAGTATTAGAGGACTAGCGGGGGGCGTCCAAGAGACCCAGTACTTC.

This chain uses TRBV15 with TRBJ2-4, with D hard to call. V was clipped by 0 bases and J by 8 bases, with 8 bases between them. This CDR3 has 13 residues. Germline lookup yields CDR1 LNHNV and CDR2 YYDKDF (reference sequence). CDR3 DNA: TGTGCCACCAGCAGAGAGGCCTTACACATTCAGTACTTC. It yields the protein CATSREALHIQYF. Complete variable domain (other parts from reference TRBV15 and TRBJ2-4): DAMVIQNPRYQVTQFGKPVTLSCSQTLNHNVMYWYQQKSSQAPKLLFHYYDKDFNNEADTPDNFQSRRPNTSFCFLDIRSPGLGDTAMYLCATSREALHIQYFGAGTRLSVL.

The chain is built from TRBV6-6 and TRBJ1-1; 8 bases fit TRBD1. This CDR3 spans 15 amino acids. J was trimmed by 4 bases and V by 0 bases; bases with no gene match: 4. Germline V gene data show CDR1 as MNHNY and CDR2 as SVGAGI (reference sequence). CDR3 DNA: TGTGCCAGCAGTTACTCGGCAGGGGGCATCACTGAAGCTTTCTTT. This gives the protein CASSYSAGGITEAFF.

This clone was observed a handful of times. The chain uses TRBV5-1 and TRBJ2-7; 9 bases align to TRBD2. Per germline, CDR1 SGHRS and CDR2 YFSETQ. The CDR3 is 14 residues long. J lost 4 bases, V lost 6 bases, and 8 bases had no gene match. Written as DNA, the CDR3 is TGCGCCAGCACTGCTAGCGGGATTGAGTACGAGCAGTACTTC. It codes for CASTASGIEYEQYF.

The gene calls are TRBV9 and TRBJ2-7; 8 positions agree with TRBD2. Germline V gene data show CDR1 as SGDLS and CDR2 as YYNGEE. J lost 3 bases, V lost 6 bases, and 8 bases had no gene match. This CDR3 is built from 14 residues. CDR3 sequence: CASNPGGSGYEQYF. CDR3 bases: TGTGCCAGCAACCCGGGGGGGTCGGGCTACGAGCAGTACTTC.

This rearrangement joins TRBV5-4 to TRBJ2-5; tentatively, D is TRBD2 (6 bases). TRBJ2-7 matches the DNA end more closely, so the J call is doubtful. This CDR3 spans 15 amino acids. CDR1 is SGHNT and CDR2 is YYREEE in the germline V gene (reference sequence). CDR3 coding DNA: TGTGCCAGCAGCTTGGATCCGGGGGTTTCCTACGAGCAGTACTTC. Residues: CASSLDPGVSYEQYF.

This CDR3 is CASSLRGGVTDTQYF. The CDR3 nucleotides are TGTGCCAGCAGCCTCCGGGGGGGGGTCACAGATACGCAGTATTTT. The chain combines TRBV5-4 with TRBJ2-3; TRBD2 agrees at 8 bases. Trimming removed 4 bases from V and 2 bases from J; junction bases left unmatched: 6. This CDR3 spans 15 amino acids. Germline V gives CDR1 SGHNT, CDR2 YYREEE (reference sequence).

The genes are TRBV5-4 and TRBJ2-3; TRBD1 agrees at 12 bases. The length of the CDR3 is 16 residues. V gave up 3 bases and J gave up 7 bases; unmatched junction bases: 9. CDR1 is SGHNT and CDR2 is YYREEE in the germline V gene (reference sequence). The CDR3: CASSSTPGQGAYTQYF. CDR3 in DNA: TGTGCCAGCAGCTCTACGCCGGGACAGGGGGCGTATACGCAGTATTTT.

The rearrangement uses TRBV5-6 and TRBJ1-6, with D maybe TRBD1 (5 bases). Germline V lookup: CDR1 SGHDT, CDR2 YYEEEE. The CDR3 has 13 residues. The ends were cut back, 2 bases at V and 8 bases at J, with 8 bases in the middle. This CDR3 is CASSFQGDSPLHF. CDR3 bases: TGTGCCAGCAGCTTCCAAGGGGATTCACCCCTCCACTTT.

As for this clone: Additional DNA sequences in this sample encode the identical CDR3. The rearrangement uses TRBV11-2 and TRBJ1-2, with a weak D call TRBD1 (6 bases). V was pared by 6 bases and J by 3 bases, with 11 bases between. There are 13 residues in the CDR3. Germline V lookup: CDR1 SGHAT, CDR2 FQNNGV. CDR3: CASSRDTHYGYTF. The CDR3 nucleotides are TGTGCCAGCAGTCGGGACACCCACTATGGCTACACCTTC.

V gene TRBV4-1 combines with J gene TRBJ2-7, with 10 bases fitting TRBD2. The CDR3 is made up of 16 amino acids. J was trimmed by 3 bases and V by 2 bases; bases with no gene match: 7. Per the germline V gene, CDR1 is MGHRA and CDR2 is YSYEKL. The CDR3 coding sequence is TGCGCCAGCAGCCAATCAGCGGGAGGGTCCGACTACGAGCAGTACTTC. It translates to CASSQSAGGSDYEQYF.

The sample holds one count of this clone. This chain joins TRBV4-3 and TRBJ1-6; possible D gene TRBD1, 6 bases. CDR1 is LGHNA, CDR2 YSLEER, per germline. The CDR3 totals 15 residues. Between the trimmed V and J ends, which lost 4 bases and 0 bases, there was a span of 7 bases. The CDR3 DNA follows: TGCGCCAGCAGCCCGGACAGCTCCTATAATTCACCCCTCCACTTT. Translating it yields CASSPDSSYNSPLHF.

The CDR3 loop is CASSYSTGAYNEQFF. The CDR3 nucleotides are TGTGCCAGCAGTTACTCTACAGGGGCCTACAATGAGCAGTTCTTC. This chain links TRBV6-5 with TRBJ2-1; 7 bases align to TRBD1. The CDR3 is 15 amino acids. V shed 0 bases and J 2 bases; nucleotides not matched to a gene: 1. Germline V gene data show CDR1 as MNHEY and CDR2 as SVGAGI.

This clone appeared a single time. The CDR3 DNA reads TGTGCCAGCACTGCGGAAAGGTGGTACACCTTC. As protein: CASTAERWYTF. This rearrangement joins TRBV6-1 to TRBJ1-2; D gene unclear. CDR1 is MNHNS, CDR2 SASEGT, per germline. V was pared by 7 bases and J by 11 bases, with 14 bases between. CDR3 length: 11 amino acids.

The chain links TRBV11-2 to TRBJ2-5; 10 nucleotides line up with TRBD1. The tail of the sequence fits TRBJ2-7 better, so the J call may be wrong. The CDR3 contains 15 residues. Germline CDR1 and CDR2: SGHAT and FQNNGV. The CDR3 region is CASSLQRTGGYEQYF. CDR3 bases: TGTGCCAGCAGCTTACAACGGACAGGGGGCTACGAGCAGTACTTC.

The chain joins TRBV30 to TRBJ1-3, with 10 bases that match TRBD1. The length of the CDR3 is 16 residues. V lost 1 base and J lost 3; bases outside the gene matches: 6. Germline V lookup: CDR1 GTSNPN, CDR2 SVGIG (reference sequence). The CDR3: CAWSADRGLYGNTIYF. For the CDR3, the DNA is TGTGCCTGGAGTGCCGACAGGGGGCTATATGGAAACACCATATATTTT.

The gene calls are TRBV7-9 and TRBJ2-1; 7 bases match TRBD1. Germline CDR1 is SEHNR and CDR2 is FQNEAQ (reference sequence). The trim removed 3 bases at V and 8 bases at J, leaving 10 bases unmatched. CDR3 size: 15 residues. This CDR3 is CASSFQGGIGDEQFF. The CDR3 nucleotides are TGTGCCAGCAGCTTCCAAGGGGGCATAGGCGATGAGCAGTTCTTC.

The chain has TRBV13 and TRBJ2-6, with D maybe TRBD1 (6 bases). Germline V gene lookup returns CDR1 PRHDT and CDR2 FYEKMQ (reference sequence). This CDR3 contains 17 residues. Trimming removed 0 bases from V and 1 base from J, with 10 bases in between. The CDR3 DNA sequence: TGTGCCAGCAGCTTAGGCAGGGGAGTGTCTGGGGCCAACGTCCTGACTTTC. Translated: CASSLGRGVSGANVLTF. Filled out from reference TRBV13 and TRBJ2-6, the complete variable domain reads AAGVIQSPRHLIKEKRETATLKCYPIPRHDTVYWYQQGPGQDPQFLISFYEKMQSDKGSIPDRFSAQQFSDYHSELNMSSLELGDSALYFCASSLGRGVSGANVLTFGAGSRLTVL.

As DNA, the CDR3 is TGTGCCAGCAGTGCGTCGGGATCCCAGTACTTC. Amino acids: CASSASGSQYF. The chain employs TRBV2 and TRBJ2-5; TRBD2 might be the D (5 bases). Germline V gene sequence: CDR1 SNHLY, CDR2 FYNNEI. The CDR3 is made up of 11 amino acids. Between the trimmed V and J ends, which lost 4 bases and 9 bases, there was a span of 9 bases.

The chain combines TRBV19 with TRBJ2-3, with D perhaps matching TRBD2 (5 bases). This CDR3 has 13 residues. Germline V gives CDR1 LNHDA, CDR2 SQIVND (reference sequence). The ends were cut back, 5 bases at V and 6 bases at J, with 12 bases in the middle. The CDR3 DNA follows: TGTGCCAGTAGTCGCGAGGGATCGGATACGCAGTATTTT. It yields the protein CASSREGSDTQYF. Full variable domain (remainder filled in from reference TRBV19 and TRBJ2-3): DGGITQSPKYLFRKEGQNVTLSCEQNLNHDAMYWYRQDPGQGLRLIYYSQIVNDFQKGDIAEGYSVSREKKESFPLTVTSAQKNPTAFYLCASSREGSDTQYFGPGTRLTVL.

This chain links TRBV5-1 with TRBJ1-1; 7 nucleotides agree with TRBD1. CDR3 length equals 17 residues. Germline V CDR1 and CDR2: SGHRS, YFSETQ. V was pared by 1 base and J by 4 bases, with 13 bases of the junction left unmatched. The CDR3, as DNA: TGCGCCAGCAGCTTGTTAGTACAGGGGAAAGTGGGCACTGAAGCTTTCTTT. It specifies CASSLLVQGKVGTEAFF.

This chain joins TRBV5-1 and TRBJ2-7, with D unclear. This CDR3 comprises 14 residues. Trimming cost V 4 bases and J 1 base, with 12 bases left between them. CDR1 and CDR2 (germline): SGHRS, YFSETQ. The CDR3: CASSPAANSYEQYF. The CDR3 region has the DNA TGCGCCAGCAGCCCCGCAGCGAATTCCTACGAGCAGTACTTC.

The chain recombines TRBV6-1 with TRBJ1-5, with 7 bases identical to TRBD1. The CDR3 loop spans 15 amino acids. Germline V gene lookup returns CDR1 MNHNS and CDR2 SASEGT. With V trimmed by 2 bases and J by 6 bases, 7 bases remained unmatched. For the CDR3, the DNA is TGTGCCAGCAGTGAACGGTCAGGGGGTAGTCAGCCCCAGCATTTT. Amino acid sequence: CASSERSGGSQPQHF.

The chain is built from TRBV30 and TRBJ1-2, with 7 bases identical to TRBD1. J was trimmed by 2 bases and V by 3 bases; bases with no gene match: 6. The germline V gene has CDR1 GTSNPN and CDR2 SVGIG (reference sequence). The CDR3 is 14 residues long. The CDR3 loop reads CAWREAGGNYGYTF. CDR3 sequence (DNA): TGTGCCTGGAGGGAGGCAGGGGGGAACTATGGCTACACCTTC.

This clone was recorded a few times. The chain recombines TRBV7-9 with TRBJ2-1; tentatively, D is TRBD1 (5 bases). The CDR3 spans 17 residues. The V and J ends lost 2 bases and 7 bases respectively, with 21 bases between them. Per germline, CDR1 SEHNR and CDR2 FQNEAQ (reference sequence). In nucleotides, the CDR3 is TGTGCCAGCAGCTTATATGTTGGGGTTGACAGAATAAATGAGCAGTTCTTC. This gives the protein CASSLYVGVDRINEQFF.

This clone was seen a handful of times. The CDR3 here is CAWVMTGTDTQYF. The CDR3 nucleotides are TGTGCCTGGGTGATGACAGGTACAGATACGCAGTATTTT. The gene calls are TRBV30 and TRBJ2-3; a possible D gene is TRBD1 (6 bases). Deletions cut 5 bases from V and 3 bases from J, with 12 bases between. Germline assignment: CDR1 GTSNPN and CDR2 SVGIG (reference sequence). The CDR3 spans 13 residues.